This TCR beta chain derives from a study of shared clonotypes between healthy human individuals. Study-level findings and limits: Naive subsets generally had larger estimated richness than memory subsets. An expected dependence of interdonor clonotype sharing on sequencing depth was noted. Only a few donors were included, so the genetic and exposure-history diversity represented was limited.

With respect to this clone: Antigen specificity is unknown.

CDR3 size: 12 residues. The germline V and J ends were trimmed by 4 bases and 5 bases, with 11 bases remaining between them. Germline V gene lookup returns CDR1 SQVTM and CDR2 ANQGSEA. In the sorted-subset replicate PCRs, around 200 ng DNA, 25,000 to 30,000 T cell genomes, was used. Only in-frame clones appear in the TCRdb table, and some are missing; sequencing was by immunoSEQ multiplex PCR. Of roughly 2,300,000 clones detected, about 90% appear once; the ten largest clones hold around 0.38%. Sequencing used naive CD4+ T cells from PBMCs. Subset denoted: CD45RA+ positively selected. This rearrangement joins TRBV29-1 to TRBJ2-5; D possibly corresponds to TRBD1 (6 bases). This sequence originates from a man aged 18-30 years in good health. Some clones in this sample may be carry-over from other donors' samples. The CDR3 nucleotides are TGCAGCGTTGGGGGGCCCGACGAGACCCAGTACTTC. Protein product: CSVGGPDETQYF.